The rows below give T cell receptor beta chains drawn from one sample of a study of shared clonotypes between healthy human individuals. Measured with immunoSEQ multiplex PCR; TCRdb has only the in-frame clones, and not every one. The sample gives some 580,000 clones, about 97% of which show up once; around 0.058% is in the top ten. Material for sequencing was naive CD4+ T cells sorted from blood. These receptors originate from a woman under 40 in good health. Each CDR3 is given with its conserved first and last residue. The D gene is left open where the match is weak. The size field is filled for only some rows; it gives once, few, many or a size class.

size | D | J | V | DNA | CDR3
once | TRBD2 | TRBJ2-3 | TRBV5-1 | TGCGCCACCCGCACGACTAGCGGGTACGCAGATACGCAGTATTTT | CATRTTSGYADTQYF
- | TRBD1 | TRBJ2-1 | TRBV6-5 | TGTGCCAGCAGTGCACAGGGGGCGAAGGTAAATGAGCAGTTCTTC | CASSAQGAKVNEQFF
- | TRBD1 | TRBJ1-1 | TRBV2 | TGTGCCAGCAGCCGCGACCAGAGGGGACAGACTTCAAACACTGAAGCTTTCTTT | CASSRDQRGQTSNTEAFF
- | - | TRBJ2-7 | TRBV18 | TGTGCCAGCTCCCCCGGGATACACTACGAGCAGTACTTC | CASSPGIHYEQYF
- | - | TRBJ2-5 | TRBV27 | TGTGCCAGCAGAGACCTCTTCGGGACCCAGTACTTC | CASRDLFGTQYF
- | TRBD1 | TRBJ1-4 | TRBV5-1 | TGCGCCAGCACCCCGACAGGGATCACGGAAAAACTGTTTTTT | CASTPTGITEKLFF
- | TRBD1 | TRBJ2-1 | TRBV10-3 | TGTGCCATCAGCTCGACAGGGGGCAATGAGCAGTTCTTC | CAISSTGGNEQFF
- | - | TRBJ2-5 | TRBV18 | TGTGCCAGCTCACCCCCCGGGTCGCAGGAGACCCAGTACTTC | CASSPPGSQETQYF
- | - | TRBJ1-1 | TRBV28 | TGTGCCAGCAGTTTATCGACAGCCATGAACACTGAAGCTTTCTTT | CASSLSTAMNTEAFF
- | - | TRBJ2-7 | TRBV6-1 | TGTGCCAGCAGCGTTTCGCGGACTCCTAGATACGAGCAGTACTTC | CASSVSRTPRYEQYF
- | - | TRBJ2-7 | TRBV10-1 | TGCGCCAGCAGTGAGGTGACCGAGCAGTACTTC | CASSEVTEQYF
- | TRBD1 | TRBJ2-7 | TRBV28 | TGTGCCAGCAGTCTGACACAGGGGGCAACCTACGAGCAGTACTTC | CASSLTQGATYEQYF
- | - | TRBJ2-7 | TRBV10-3 | TGTGCCATCAGTGAGATACCTTCCGGGAATACCCCCTACGAGCAGTACTTC | CAISEIPSGNTPYEQYF
- | - | TRBJ1-2 | TRBV5-6 | TGTGCCAGCAGTCCAGGGGACTATGGCTACACCTTC | CASSPGDYGYTF
- | TRBD2 | TRBJ2-3 | TRBV5-1 | TGCGCCAGCAGCCCATGGGCGGGAGACACAGATACGCAGTATTTT | CASSPWAGDTDTQYF
once | - | TRBJ2-7 | TRBV10-3 | TGTGCCACCCTCCCGGAGGGGAACTACGAGCAGTACTTC | CATLPEGNYEQYF
- | - | TRBJ2-3 | TRBV19 | TGTGCCACTCGCGACGGGTTTGGGCCAGATACGCAGTATTTT | CATRDGFGPDTQYF
- | - | TRBJ2-3 | TRBV28 | TGTGCCAGCAGTTTATATAGGAAAGGCACAGATACGCAGTATTTT | CASSLYRKGTDTQYF
- | TRBD2 | TRBJ2-3 | TRBV5-1 | TGCGCCAGCAGCTTGCGGCTAGCGGAGGGGAATACGCAGTATTTT | CASSLRLAEGNTQYF
- | - | TRBJ2-1 | TRBV28 | TGTGCCAGCAGTTTAGGAGGACTAGGGGGGCATGAGCAGTTCTTC | CASSLGGLGGHEQFF
- | - | TRBJ2-2 | TRBV10-3 | TGTGCCATCAGTGTTGGGGCAGCGAACACCGGGGAGCTGTTTTTT | CAISVGAANTGELFF
- | - | TRBJ2-7 | TRBV25-1 | TGTGCCAGCAGTGAATCCGGTAGCGGACGGGACCACGAGCAGTACTTC | CASSESGSGRDHEQYF
- | - | TRBJ2-7 | TRBV9 | TGTGCCAGCAGCGTAGCCCCCGGCACCCCCTACGAGCAGTACTTC | CASSVAPGTPYEQYF
- | - | TRBJ1-5 | TRBV6-6 | TGTGCCAGCAGTTACTCGACGAAACCGCAATATCAGCCCCAGCATTTT | CASSYSTKPQYQPQHF